Detailed here is one TCR beta chain. Its antigen is still unknown. The sample belongs to a study of OX40 agonist ivuxolimab in advanced cancers. Study findings and constraints: Among patients with partial responses at 0.1-3.0 mg/kg, clonal expansion was among the lowest. Clonal expansion by week 6 occurred in CD4+ and CD8+ blood T cells (at 0.1 to 3.0 mg/kg). Expanded clones were, on average, more numerous in CD8+ T cells than in CD4+.

The table came from immunoSEQ multiplex PCR; TCRdb's copy has only in-frame clones and leaves some out. The sample has 95,000 to 150,000 clones; approximately 92% are singletons. Sampled blood was obtained at baseline, cycle 4 day 1, and cycle 7 day 1. The material was CD4+ or CD8+ T cells sorted from blood, obtained in a trial of the OX40 agonist ivuxolimab. The source is an adult with an advanced solid tumor such as melanoma, head and neck, liver or kidney cancer.

The CDR3 DNA reads as TGTGCCAGCAGCCAGAGCTTTCGGCTAGCGGGAGTACATGAGCAGTTCTTC. This gives the protein CASSQSFRLAGVHEQFF. The rearrangement uses TRBV14 and TRBJ2-1; 10 positions match TRBD2. Trimming at V came to 3 bases and at J to 8 bases, leaving 13 bases not matched to a gene. Germline CDR1 reads SGHDN; CDR2 reads FVKESK. The CDR3 runs 17 residues.